Listed below are T cell receptor beta chains from one sample, sequenced in a study of T cells in Graves' hyperthyroidism and ophthalmopathy. Each CDR3 protein is one row after TCRdb ran MiXCR on the multiplex PCR reads. This sample carries about 720,000 distinct CDR3 sequences, roughly a sixth of them seen once, and the ten largest clones take 16%. Sequences were obtained from blood. These receptors were collected from a woman aged 45 to 65 with Graves' hyperthyroidism that later progressed to Graves' ophthalmopathy. Each CDR3 is given with its conserved first and last residue. The D gene is left open where the match is weak. Clone size is not always given. Where it is, it says once, few, many or a class for expanded clones.

j_call clone_size v_call d_call cdr3_aa cdr3_nt
TRBJ1-1 few TRBV19 NA CASRPGIYTEAFF TGTGCCAGTAGACCCGGGATATACACTGAAGCTTTCTTT
TRBJ1-1 many TRBV9 NA CASSVDPEGSTEAFF TGTGCCAGCAGCGTAGACCCAGAAGGCTCCACTGAAGCTTTCTTT
TRBJ2-3 NA TRBV7-9 TRBD2 CASSRAGGRQDTQYF TGTGCCAGCAGCCGTGCGGGGGGGCGGCAAGATACGCAGTATTTT
TRBJ2-7 few TRBV20-1 NA CSARDDWASEQYF TGCAGTGCTAGAGACGACTGGGCCTCCGAGCAGTACTTC
TRBJ2-1 few TRBV30 TRBD2 CAWDFLGTNNEQFF TGTGCCTGGGACTTTTTAGGGACTAACAATGAGCAGTTCTTC
TRBJ2-5 many TRBV20-1 NA CSANGRQETQYF TGCAGTGCGAACGGACGACAAGAGACCCAGTACTTC
TRBJ1-4 NA TRBV6-5 NA CASSYRERGEKLFF TGTGCCAGCAGTTACAGGGAACGAGGTGAAAAACTGTTTTTT
TRBJ1-3 NA TRBV5-1 NA CASSPGQVGTIYF TGCGCCAGCAGCCCCGGGCAAGTAGGCACCATATATTTT
TRBJ2-2 many TRBV30 TRBD2 CAWSPPEFTSGVNTGELFF TGTGCCTGGAGTCCACCCGAATTCACTAGCGGGGTTAACACCGGGGAGCTGTTTTTT
TRBJ1-2 many TRBV5-8 NA CASSLASTGSYGYTF TGTGCCAGCAGCTTGGCTTCGACAGGATCCTATGGCTACACCTTC
TRBJ1-5 NA TRBV19 NA CATSGAGQPQHF TGTGCCACCTCGGGGGCGGGTCAGCCCCAGCATTTT
TRBJ2-3 few TRBV5-4 TRBD1 CASNRDSQSEKAQYF TGTGCCAGTAACCGGGACAGTCAATCTGAGAAGGCGCAGTATTTT
TRBJ2-5 NA TRBV10-3 TRBD2 CASKWAGEIQETQYF TGTGCCAGCAAGTGGGCGGGGGAGATCCAAGAGACCCAATACTTC
TRBJ2-1 NA TRBV6-1 TRBD2 CASSVRGEVNEQFF TGTGCCAGCAGTGTTCGGGGGGAGGTCAATGAGCAGTTCTTC
TRBJ2-1 few TRBV10-3 TRBD2 CAISDGSGGANEQFF TGTGCCATCAGTGACGGTAGCGGGGGGGCGAATGAGCAGTTCTTC
TRBJ2-6 few TRBV3-1 TRBD1 CASSQDIRTGQYSGANVLTF TGTGCCAGCAGCCAAGACATTAGGACAGGGCAATACTCTGGGGCCAACGTCCTGACTTTC
TRBJ1-1 NA TRBV18 TRBD1 CASSQVGGESTEAFF TGTGCCAGCAGCCAAGTAGGGGGCGAAAGCACTGAAGCTTTCTTT
TRBJ2-3 NA TRBV7-9 NA CASSGLEDTQYF TGTGCCAGCAGCGGTCTCGAAGATACGCAGTATTTT
TRBJ2-6 few TRBV20-1 TRBD1 CSASLGQDGGANVLTF TGCAGTGCTTCATTAGGACAGGATGGTGGGGCCAACGTCCTGACTTTC
TRBJ2-5 NA TRBV3-1 TRBD2 CASSQGVGGAGGQETQYF TGTGCCAGCAGCCAAGGTGTCGGGGGGGCCGGGGGACAAGAGACCCAGTACTTC
TRBJ1-2 many TRBV12-3/TRBV12-4 NA CASSPWDGRLGGYTF TGTGCCAGCAGTCCCTGGGACGGACGCTTGGGGGGCTACACCTTC
TRBJ1-2 few TRBV30 NA CAGSIGQPGFYGYTF TGTGCCGGGAGTATAGGACAGCCGGGGTTCTATGGCTACACCTTC
TRBJ2-1 NA TRBV19 TRBD2 CASSMGLARGSSYNEQFF TGTGCCAGTAGTATGGGACTAGCGCGGGGTAGCTCCTACAATGAGCAGTTCTTC
TRBJ2-1 NA TRBV9 TRBD1 CASSVRGGSNNEQFF TGTGCCAGCAGCGTAAGAGGGGGCTCCAACAATGAGCAGTTCTTC
TRBJ2-1 NA TRBV6-1 TRBD2 CASSPTAGGLGEQFF TGTGCCAGCAGTCCCACGGCGGGGGGATTGGGTGAGCAGTTCTTC
TRBJ2-2 NA TRBV9 NA CASSVERVPNTGELFF TGTGCCAGCAGCGTAGAAAGGGTCCCTAACACCGGGGAGCTGTTTTTT
TRBJ2-7 many TRBV18 NA CASSPRGPGDRSYEQYF TGTGCCAGCTCACCACGGGGCCCGGGAGATCGATCCTACGAGCAGTACTTC
TRBJ2-7 many TRBV27 TRBD2 CASSPPGGTHEQYF TGTGCCAGCAGTCCCCCGGGAGGGACTCACGAGCAGTACTTC
TRBJ2-3 many TRBV11-2 TRBD2 CASSLIGGSEDTQYF TGTGCCAGCAGCCTCATCGGGGGGTCTGAAGATACGCAGTATTTT
TRBJ1-1 many TRBV5-1 TRBD1 CASSLIGSGGNTEAFF TGCGCCAGCAGCTTGATCGGGTCAGGGGGCAACACTGAAGCTTTCTTT
TRBJ2-5 NA TRBV10-3 NA CAISDYQETQYF TGTGCCATCAGTGATTACCAAGAGACCCAGTACTTC
TRBJ1-1 few TRBV19 NA CASQVRVNTEAFF TGTGCCAGCCAAGTCAGAGTGAACACTGAAGCTTTCTTT
TRBJ2-1 many TRBV2 TRBD2 CATIRRGGSNEQFF TGTGCCACTATTAGGCGGGGGGGCTCGAATGAGCAGTTCTTC
TRBJ2-1 NA TRBV4-1 TRBD1 CASRLRDRGDEQFF TGCGCCAGCAGACTCCGGGACAGGGGAGATGAGCAGTTCTTC
TRBJ2-1 few TRBV9 TRBD2 CASSELAGSFNEQFF TGTGCCAGCAGCGAACTAGCGGGGAGTTTCAATGAGCAGTTCTTC
TRBJ1-3 NA TRBV11-2 NA CASSFPQPHERYSGNTIYF TGTGCCAGCAGCTTCCCCCAGCCTCACGAACGGTACTCTGGAAACACCATATATTTT
TRBJ1-6 many TRBV11-2 NA CASSLETSTKDRFNSPLHF TGTGCCAGCAGCTTAGAGACTTCTACTAAGGATCGGTTCAATTCACCCCTCCACTTT
TRBJ1-3 few TRBV5-5 NA CASRTPGQGNTIYF TGTGCCAGCAGAACCCCTGGACAGGGAAACACCATATATTTT
TRBJ1-5 many TRBV18 NA CASSPPTGLTGSNQPQHF TGTGCCAGCTCACCACCTACAGGCCTAACGGGAAGCAATCAGCCCCAGCATTTT
TRBJ2-1 NA TRBV7-6 TRBD2 CASSSPGAGEYNEQFF TGTGCCAGCAGCTCCCCAGGTGCGGGGGAGTACAATGAGCAGTTCTTC
TRBJ1-5 NA TRBV6-1 TRBD1 CASSQSGGGGQPQHF TGTGCCAGCAGCCAATCAGGGGGCGGTGGTCAGCCCCAGCATTTT
TRBJ2-1 NA TRBV2 TRBD2 CASRKLAGGGYNEQFF TGTGCCAGCAGGAAACTAGCGGGGGGCGGGTACAATGAGCAGTTCTTC
TRBJ2-5 few TRBV13 NA CASSLVRGALGETQYF TGTGCCAGCAGCTTAGTGCGTGGGGCTTTAGGAGAGACCCAGTACTTC
TRBJ2-5 many TRBV6-5 TRBD1 CASSSRQGMETQYF TGTGCCAGCAGTTCCCGACAGGGTATGGAGACCCAGTACTTC
TRBJ1-2 NA TRBV19 NA CASSFTGIGYTF TGTGCCAGTAGCTTTACAGGGATTGGCTACACCTTC
TRBJ1-2 NA TRBV20-1 NA CSAIPGGGGLYGYTF TGCAGTGCCATCCCAGGAGGGGGGGGGCTCTATGGCTACACCTTC
TRBJ1-2 many TRBV2 NA CASSDFVTVSNGYTF TGTGCCAGCAGTGATTTCGTCACCGTTTCGAATGGCTACACCTTC
TRBJ1-2 NA TRBV11-2 NA CASSLARLNYGYTF TGTGCCAGCAGCTTAGCTAGGCTAAACTATGGCTACACCTTC
TRBJ1-2 few TRBV10-3 NA CAITAGEDYGYTF TGTGCCATCACGGCAGGGGAGGACTATGGCTACACCTTC